A single sample gave rise to the 6 T cell receptor beta chains below, sequenced in a study of T-cell memory formation after mild COVID-19 (TCRdb year 2021). Library preparation employed 5' RACE. The run used an Illumina NovaSeq 6000. TCRdb cleaned the public reads at Q25 with fastp, built clones with MiXCR and kept in-frame beta chains. Rows with a matching CDR3 protein are joined into one entry that keeps the most common DNA and genes. Present in this sample are under 300,000 distinct CDR3 sequences, around 15% of which were seen just once. The top ten hold roughly 20% of the sample. Sequencing was carried out using PBMCs or a T cell subset sorted from them (not recorded which). Receptor source: a man aged 18 to 30 who had mild COVID-19 (a few samples of this study predate the infection). The sample titles of this study are shuffled in the database, so cell type and time point are left out; the donor was told from shared clones.

This clonotype occurred a few times. This chain connects TRBV29-1 to TRBJ2-7; 9 bases match TRBD1. The V gene's germline CDR1 is SQVTM and CDR2 ANQGSEA. The CDR3 extends over 15 amino acids. V was pared by 2 bases and J by 6 bases, with 11 bases of the junction left unmatched. In DNA, the CDR3 is TGCAGCGTTGAATGGGCGGGACAGGGAATTTCCGAGCAGTACGTC. Protein: CSVEWAGQGISEQYV.

This clonotype was observed a handful of times. The chain recombines TRBV12-3 or TRBV12-4 with TRBJ1-4; D is ambiguous. The CDR3 spans 15 residues. V was trimmed by 8 bases and J by 0 bases, leaving 13 bases between them. Written as DNA, the CDR3 is TGTGCCAGCTCCCCACACGCCGCAACTAATGAAAAACTGTTTTTT. Encoded protein: CASSPHAATNEKLFF.

The V and J genes are TRBV27 and TRBJ1-2; 7 bases line up with TRBD1. This CDR3 contains 15 residues. The germline V gene encodes CDR1 MNHEY and CDR2 SMNVEV (reference sequence). V gave up 3 bases and J gave up 7 bases; unmatched junction bases: 11. In DNA form, the CDR3 reads TGTGCCAGCAGTTTGGGGGGACAGTCCCCCAGTGGCTACACCTTC. The encoded protein is CASSLGGQSPSGYTF.

In its sample, this clonotype was seen a few times. This rearrangement joins TRBV7-9 to TRBJ2-7, with a weak D call TRBD2 (6 bases). The germline V and J ends were trimmed by 5 bases and 3 bases, with 17 bases remaining between them. Germline V gives CDR1 SEHNR, CDR2 FQNEAQ (reference sequence). The CDR3 contains 15 residues. The CDR3 bases are TGTGCCAGCAGCCCCTTCGCGGGGACCTACTACGAGCAGTACTTC. Residues: CASSPFAGTYYEQYF.

The V and J genes are TRBV7-3 and TRBJ1-1; 9 bases are shared with TRBD1. The V segment lost 2 bases and the J segment 1 base; nucleotides outside the gene matches: 5. This CDR3 comprises 16 residues. Germline CDR1 SGHTA, CDR2 FQGTGA. The CDR3 coding sequence is TGTGCCAGCAGCTTAGGCCCGGGACAGGGGAACACTGAAGCTTTCTTT. It translates to CASSLGPGQGNTEAFF.

The genes are TRBV3-1 and TRBJ2-5; D gene ambiguous. V dropped 3 bases and J dropped 5 bases, with 16 bases sitting between them. The CDR3 contains 15 residues. Germline V CDR1 and CDR2: LGHDT, YNNKEL (reference sequence). The CDR3 DNA sequence: TGTGCCAGCAGCCAGGAAGGTATGGTCCCGGAGACCCAGTACTTC. Translating gives CASSQEGMVPETQYF.